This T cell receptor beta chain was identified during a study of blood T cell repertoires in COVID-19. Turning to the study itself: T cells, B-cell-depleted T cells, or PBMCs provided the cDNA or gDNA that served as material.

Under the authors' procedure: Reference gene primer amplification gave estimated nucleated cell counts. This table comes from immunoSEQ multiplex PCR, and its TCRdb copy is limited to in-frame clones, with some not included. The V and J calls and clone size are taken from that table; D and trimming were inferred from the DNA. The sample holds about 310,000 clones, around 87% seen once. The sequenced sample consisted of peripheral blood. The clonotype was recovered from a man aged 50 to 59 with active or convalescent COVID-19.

The CDR3 spells CASSTLGAQEKLFF. In DNA, the CDR3 is TGTGCCAGCAGCACGCTGGGGGCGCAGGAAAAACTGTTTTTT. The chain carries TRBV27 and TRBJ1-4, with D possibly matching TRBD1 (6 bases). The CDR3 is 14 residues long. V lost 6 bases, J lost 8 bases, and 16 bases lay in between. The germline V gene has CDR1 MNHEY and CDR2 SMNVEV (reference sequence).